Listed below are T cell receptor beta chains from one sample, sequenced in a study of T cells after yellow fever vaccination. TCRdb independently ran MiXCR on the 5' RACE reads; one entry per CDR3 protein. The table includes about 75,000 distinct CDR3 sequences, around 7.7% detected once. This specimen was CD8+ T cells sorted from PBMCs, taken around 10 days after the first yellow fever vaccination. These receptors came from a man between 18 and 29 years old who received the YFV17D yellow fever vaccine. Both conserved end residues are trimmed from each CDR3. Each record gives: V gene, CDR3 protein.

>TRBV4-3
ASSHPEGSGGLGANVLT
>TRBV25-1
ASWVPGLGYT
>TRBV7-6
ASSPDRGGTMNTEAF
>TRBV10-3
AISRTGRSPLH
>TRBV30
AWSVLNQPQH
>TRBV3-1
ASSQDLGSETQY
>TRBV19
ASSIDRDRGPNTGELF
>TRBV7-6
ASSSWDLETQY
>TRBV7-8
ALSPSAWGEETQY
>TRBV29-1
SVEERGPSANYGYT
>TRBV29-1
SVDPGGAQETQY
>TRBV6-5
ASRYRPRGPWDEQF
>TRBV7-9
ASSLSGTGDEQY
>TRBV10-1
ASSESVAQGAEAF
>TRBV6-2/TRBV6-3
ASSYGYTVAEAF
>TRBV5-1
ASSPGASPSRNTGELF
>TRBV2
ASSDPGQPTNGYT
>TRBV5-1
ASSLRGTSSYEQY
>TRBV6-1
ASLSNGGAHNEQF
>TRBV7-9
ASSSSLREGYT
>TRBV4-3
ASSQVSGGAYEQY
>TRBV11-2
ASRYNTEAF
>TRBV5-6
ASSLGRHRGGEQF
>TRBV4-1
ASSLLGAGGGDEQF
>TRBV4-3
ASSQEGHGRSYEQY
>TRBV12-3/TRBV12-4
ASSFPGLGHYEQF
>TRBV7-6
ASSSADSTDTQY
>TRBV9
ASSFSGGNTEAF
>TRBV5-4
ASSFGGAEETQY
>TRBV12-3/TRBV12-4
ASSPPGTYEQY
>TRBV4-2
ASSQDPRVAGAHEQY
>TRBV4-3
ASSHGTGERDTQY
>TRBV7-2
ASSLGSTGFEAF
>TRBV7-6
ASSIQETQY
>TRBV20-1
SARPRDRVSDTQY
>TRBV12-3/TRBV12-4
ATRDADQPQH
>TRBV29-1
SVGLAGGPNEQF
>TRBV4-1
ASSQDEGVGETQY
>TRBV29-1
SAGDRATNGYT
>TRBV6-2/TRBV6-3
ASSYSFRNTDTQY
>TRBV9
ASSFGAASYNEQF
>TRBV20-1
SARARASGETDTQY